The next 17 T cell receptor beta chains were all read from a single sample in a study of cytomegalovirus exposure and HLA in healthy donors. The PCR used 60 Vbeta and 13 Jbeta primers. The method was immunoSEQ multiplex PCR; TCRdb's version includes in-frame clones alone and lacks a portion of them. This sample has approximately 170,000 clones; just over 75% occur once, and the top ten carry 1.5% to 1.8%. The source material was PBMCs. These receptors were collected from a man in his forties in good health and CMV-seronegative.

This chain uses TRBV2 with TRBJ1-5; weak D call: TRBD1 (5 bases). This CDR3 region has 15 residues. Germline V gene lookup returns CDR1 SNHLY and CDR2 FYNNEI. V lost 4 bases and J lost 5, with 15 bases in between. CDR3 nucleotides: TGTGCCAGCAGTGGGGAAGGGGAGGCATATCAGCCCCAGCATTTT. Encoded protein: CASSGEGEAYQPQHF.

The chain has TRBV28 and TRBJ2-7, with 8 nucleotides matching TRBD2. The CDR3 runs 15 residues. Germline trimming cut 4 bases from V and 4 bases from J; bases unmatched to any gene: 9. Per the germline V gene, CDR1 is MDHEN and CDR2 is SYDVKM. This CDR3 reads CASSSPLRGEYEQYF. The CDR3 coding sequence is TGTGCCAGCAGTTCCCCGTTGCGGGGGGAATACGAGCAGTACTTC.

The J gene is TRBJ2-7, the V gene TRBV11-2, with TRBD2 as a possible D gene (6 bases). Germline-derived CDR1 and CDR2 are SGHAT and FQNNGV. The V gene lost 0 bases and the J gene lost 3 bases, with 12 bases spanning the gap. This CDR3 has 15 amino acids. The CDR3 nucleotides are TGTGCCAGCAGCTTAGATCTGGGGGGAGTCTACGAGCAGTACTTC. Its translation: CASSLDLGGVYEQYF.

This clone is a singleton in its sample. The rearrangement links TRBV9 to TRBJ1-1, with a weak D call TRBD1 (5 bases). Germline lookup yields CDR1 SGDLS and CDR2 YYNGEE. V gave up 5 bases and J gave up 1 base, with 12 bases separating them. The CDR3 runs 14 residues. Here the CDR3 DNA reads TGTGCCAGCAGTCCGGGGGGTTCGAACACTGAAGCTTTCTTT. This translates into CASSPGGSNTEAFF.

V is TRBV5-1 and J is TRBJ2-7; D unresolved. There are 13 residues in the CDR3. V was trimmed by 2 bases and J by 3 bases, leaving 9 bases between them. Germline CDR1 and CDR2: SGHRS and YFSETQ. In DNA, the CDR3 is TGCGCCAGCAGCTTCGGGTCCATCTACGAGCAGTACTTC. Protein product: CASSFGSIYEQYF.

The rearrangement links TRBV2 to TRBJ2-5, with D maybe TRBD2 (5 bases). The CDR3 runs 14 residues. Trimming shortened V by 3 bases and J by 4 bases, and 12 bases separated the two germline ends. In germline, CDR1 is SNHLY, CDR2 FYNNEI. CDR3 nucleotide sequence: TGTGCCAGCAGTGATGTGGGAGTAATAGAGACCCAGTACTTC. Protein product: CASSDVGVIETQYF.

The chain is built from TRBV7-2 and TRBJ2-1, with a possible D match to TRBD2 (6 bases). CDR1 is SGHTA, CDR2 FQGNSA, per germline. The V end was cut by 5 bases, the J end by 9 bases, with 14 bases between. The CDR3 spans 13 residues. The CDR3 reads CASSRTLGGEQFF. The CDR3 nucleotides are TGTGCCAGCAGCCGGACCCTCGGGGGTGAGCAGTTCTTC.

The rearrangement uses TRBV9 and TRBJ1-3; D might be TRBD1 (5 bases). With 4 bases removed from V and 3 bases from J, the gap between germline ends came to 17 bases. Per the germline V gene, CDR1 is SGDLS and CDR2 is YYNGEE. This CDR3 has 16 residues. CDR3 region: CASSSPSRVYGNTIYF. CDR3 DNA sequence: TGTGCCAGCAGCTCCCCGAGCAGGGTCTATGGAAACACCATATATTTT.

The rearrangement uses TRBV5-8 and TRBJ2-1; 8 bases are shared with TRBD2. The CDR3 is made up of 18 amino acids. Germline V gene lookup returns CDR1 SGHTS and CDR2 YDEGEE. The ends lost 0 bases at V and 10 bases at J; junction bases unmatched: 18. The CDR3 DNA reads TGTGCCAGCAGCTTGGGGATCAGGGGACCGGGACTAGAGGAAGAGCAGTTCTTC. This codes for CASSLGIRGPGLEEEQFF.

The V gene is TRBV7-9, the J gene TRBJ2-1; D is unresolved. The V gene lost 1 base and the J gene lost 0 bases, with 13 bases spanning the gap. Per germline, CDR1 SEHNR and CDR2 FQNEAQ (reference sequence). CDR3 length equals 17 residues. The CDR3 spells CASSLEAVPSSYNEQFF. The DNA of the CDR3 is TGTGCCAGCAGCTTAGAGGCGGTCCCGAGCTCCTACAATGAGCAGTTCTTC. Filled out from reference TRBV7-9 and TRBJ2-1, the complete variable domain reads DTGVSQNPRHKITKRGQNVTFRCDPISEHNRLYWYRQTLGQGPEFLTYFQNEAQLEKSRLLSDRFSAERPKGSFSTLEIQRTEQGDSAMYLCASSLEAVPSSYNEQFFGPGTRLTVL.

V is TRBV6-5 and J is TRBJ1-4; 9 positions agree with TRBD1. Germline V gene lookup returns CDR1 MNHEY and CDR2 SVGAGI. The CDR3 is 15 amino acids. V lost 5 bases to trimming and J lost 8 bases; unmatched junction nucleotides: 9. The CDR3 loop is CASSTRTGAREKLFF. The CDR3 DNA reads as TGTGCCAGCAGTACTAGGACAGGGGCGAGGGAAAAACTGTTTTTT.

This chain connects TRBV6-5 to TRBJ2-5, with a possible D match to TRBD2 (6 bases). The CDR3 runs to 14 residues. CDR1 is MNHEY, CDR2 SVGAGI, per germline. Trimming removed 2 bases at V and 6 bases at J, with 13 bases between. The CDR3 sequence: CASSYLGSEKTQYF. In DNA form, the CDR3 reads TGTGCCAGCAGTTACCTCGGGAGTGAAAAGACCCAGTACTTC.

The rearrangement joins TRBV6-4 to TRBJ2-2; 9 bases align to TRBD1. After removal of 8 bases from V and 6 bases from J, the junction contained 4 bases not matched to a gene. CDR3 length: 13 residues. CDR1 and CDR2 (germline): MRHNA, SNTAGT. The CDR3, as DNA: TGTGCCAGCGGACAGGGGAGCGCCGGGGAGCTGTTTTTT. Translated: CASGQGSAGELFF.

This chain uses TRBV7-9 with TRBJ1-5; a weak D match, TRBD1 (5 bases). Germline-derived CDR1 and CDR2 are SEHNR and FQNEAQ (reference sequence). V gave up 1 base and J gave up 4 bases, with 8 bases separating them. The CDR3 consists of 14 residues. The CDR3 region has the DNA TGTGCCAGCAGCTTAGGCGGGGGGAATCAGCCCCAGCATTTT. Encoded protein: CASSLGGGNQPQHF. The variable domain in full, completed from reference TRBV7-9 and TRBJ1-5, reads DTGVSQNPRHKITKRGQNVTFRCDPISEHNRLYWYRQTLGQGPEFLTYFQNEAQLEKSRLLSDRFSAERPKGSFSTLEIQRTEQGDSAMYLCASSLGGGNQPQHFGDGTRLSIL.

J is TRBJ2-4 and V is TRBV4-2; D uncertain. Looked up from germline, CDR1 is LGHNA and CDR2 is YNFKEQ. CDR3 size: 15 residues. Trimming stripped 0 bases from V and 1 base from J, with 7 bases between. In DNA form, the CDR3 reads TGTGCCAGCAGCCAAGATGAGTCTGCCAAAAACATTCAGTACTTC. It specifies CASSQDESAKNIQYF.

The CDR3 sequence: CSAYGVLDTQYF. CDR3 nucleotides: TGCAGCGCCTACGGAGTGTTAGATACGCAGTATTTT. V gene TRBV29-1 combines with J gene TRBJ2-3, with D unclear. The CDR3 sequence is 12 residues long. V lost 7 bases, J lost 5 bases, and 13 bases lay in between. Germline CDR1 SQVTM, CDR2 ANQGSEA.

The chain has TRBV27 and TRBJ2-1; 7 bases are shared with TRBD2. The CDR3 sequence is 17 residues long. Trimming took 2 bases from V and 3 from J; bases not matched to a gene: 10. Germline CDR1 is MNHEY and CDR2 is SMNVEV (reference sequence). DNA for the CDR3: TGTGCCAGCAGTTTAGAGATTAGCGGGCTTCACTACAATGAGCAGTTCTTC. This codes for CASSLEISGLHYNEQFF.